The clone carrying this T cell receptor beta chain was recorded a few times. Its antigen is not identified. The sample belongs to a study of response to subunit inactivated influenza vaccine. From the RT-PCR reads, TCRdb called clonotypes with MiXCR, one entry per CDR3 protein. The sample holds more than 600,000 distinct CDR3 sequences; under 20% are singletons and the top ten take about 11%. Study-wide results and limits: Each seasonal influenza vaccination recruits few new T cells, the authors suggested.

The receptor was derived from a man aged 45 to 65 who received an inactivated influenza vaccine. The sequencing here drew on PBMCs from blood, taken 5 to 6 days after vaccination.

The CDR3 DNA sequence: TGTGCCAGCAGTGAACACTCACTAGTCTACGAGCAGTACTTC. The encoded protein is CASSEHSLVYEQYF. The gene calls are TRBV2 and TRBJ2-7; TRBD2 is a possible D gene (5 bases). V lost 2 bases, J lost 3 bases, and 11 bases lay in between. CDR1 is SNHLY, CDR2 FYNNEI, per germline. This CDR3 spans 14 amino acids.